The 11 T cell receptor beta chains in this list originate from one sample, sequenced in a study of CD8+ T cells in alopecia areata. In each case, RNA was isolated and then reverse transcribed into cDNA as the sequencing template. Sequencing was performed with immunoSEQ multiplex PCR; in TCRdb, only in-frame clones are kept and a portion is missing. The top ten hold 0.95% to 1% of the sample, which has about 140,000 clones, 40% to 55% seen once. This material consisted of CD4+ T cells sorted from blood, taken at week 0. The receptors here all came from a human donor with alopecia areata.

Only a few counts were recorded for this clone. The chain has TRBV7-9 and TRBJ2-3; D tentatively fits TRBD1 or TRBD2 (5 bases each). V gave up 5 bases and J gave up 0 bases, with 15 bases separating them. The CDR3 totals 16 residues. The germline CDR1 and CDR2 sequences are SEHNR and FQNEAQ (reference sequence). CDR3 loop: CASSPDRGRSTDTQYF. The CDR3 nucleotides are TGTGCCAGCAGCCCCGATCGGGGACGTAGCACAGATACGCAGTATTTT.

The chain recombines TRBV7-2 with TRBJ1-2; D perhaps matches TRBD1 (5 bases). The CDR3 loop spans 14 amino acids. CDR1 and CDR2 from the germline V gene are SGHTA and FQGNSA. Trimming removed 6 bases at V and 6 bases at J, with 17 bases between. Written as DNA, the CDR3 is TGTGCCAGCAGACGAAGTAGGGACGGTGATGGCTACACCTTC. Protein sequence: CASRRSRDGDGYTF.

This clone was recorded a few times. This chain joins TRBV5-8 and TRBJ2-5; a weak D match, TRBD1 (6 bases). V was trimmed by 4 bases and J by 0 bases, leaving 13 bases between them. The CDR3 is made up of 15 amino acids. The germline CDR1 and CDR2 sequences are SGHTS and YDEGEE. The CDR3, as DNA: TGTGCCAGCAGCAAAGGGACAAACTACCAAGAGACCCAGTACTTC. The encoded protein is CASSKGTNYQETQYF.

The chain uses TRBV29-1 and TRBJ1-5, with 8 bases matching TRBD1. The CDR3 consists of 15 residues. Germline CDR1 SQVTM, CDR2 ANQGSEA. V shed 5 bases, J shed 5 bases, and the junction held 11 bases outside the gene matches. The CDR3 coding sequence is TGCAGCGTTTCGGGCTCAGGGGGCGCGGATCAGCCCCAGCATTTT. Encoded protein: CSVSGSGGADQPQHF.

This chain joins TRBV29-1 and TRBJ2-1, with no clear D. V shed 5 bases and J shed 1 base, with 9 bases lying between them. Germline CDR1 and CDR2: SQVTM and ANQGSEA. The CDR3 spans 13 residues. The CDR3 DNA follows: TGCAGCGTTTTCGGGTTATCCTACAATGAGCAGTTCTTC. Amino acid sequence: CSVFGLSYNEQFF.

This clone was counted only a few times. The J gene is TRBJ2-7, the V gene TRBV6-1, with D hard to call. Trimming stripped 7 bases from V and 0 bases from J, with 13 bases between. Germline V gene lookup returns CDR1 MNHNS and CDR2 SASEGT. The CDR3 loop spans 14 amino acids. CDR3 nucleotides: TGTGCCAGCAAGTCGGAGCCGAGCTCCTACGAGCAGTACTTC. Translated, it gives CASKSEPSSYEQYF.

The J gene is TRBJ2-5, the V gene TRBV6-5; possible D gene TRBD1, 5 bases. Germline CDR1 is MNHEY and CDR2 is SVGAGI. Trimming cost V 6 bases and J 1 base, with 9 bases left between them. This CDR3 contains 13 residues. The CDR3 spells CASRRTLQETQYF. DNA of the CDR3: TGTGCCAGCAGGAGGACACTCCAAGAGACCCAGTACTTC.

This rearrangement joins TRBV15 to TRBJ2-1; 9 bases fit TRBD1. Germline loops: CDR1 LNHNV, CDR2 YYDKDF (reference sequence). Trimming cost V 4 bases and J 6 bases; bases outside gene matches: 7. The CDR3 runs to 15 residues. This CDR3 is CATSIGTGLFNEQFF. DNA of the CDR3: TGTGCCACCAGCATCGGGACAGGGCTATTCAATGAGCAGTTCTTC.

V usage is TRBV5-1 and J usage is TRBJ2-1, with 9 bases fitting TRBD2. V was clipped by 1 base and J by 5 bases; unmatched bases: 4. Per the germline V gene, CDR1 is SGHRS and CDR2 is YFSETQ. This CDR3 contains 15 residues. CDR3 coding DNA: TGCGCCAGCAGCTTGATGTTAGCGGGAGACAATGAGCAGTTCTTC. Its protein is CASSLMLAGDNEQFF.

This chain uses TRBV7-9 with TRBJ1-1; 9 bases fit TRBD1. The V segment lost 6 bases and the J segment 4 bases; nucleotides outside the gene matches: 9. CDR1 and CDR2 from the germline V gene are SEHNR and FQNEAQ (reference sequence). This CDR3 contains 15 residues. CDR3 coding DNA: TGTGCCAGCAGTTTCGGACAGGGGACAGGCACTGAAGCTTTCTTT. Protein product: CASSFGQGTGTEAFF. Using reference TRBV7-9 and TRBJ1-1 for the parts outside the CDR3, the full variable domain is DTGVSQNPRHKITKRGQNVTFRCDPISEHNRLYWYRQTLGQGPEFLTYFQNEAQLEKSRLLSDRFSAERPKGSFSTLEIQRTEQGDSAMYLCASSFGQGTGTEAFFGQGTRLTVV.

The chain links TRBV30 to TRBJ2-1; D is perhaps TRBD2 (6 bases). The V end was cut by 2 bases, the J end by 9 bases, with 11 bases between. CDR1 and CDR2 (germline): GTSNPN, SVGIG (reference sequence). The CDR3 has 12 residues. The CDR3: CAWSKAGIEQFF. The CDR3 nucleotides are TGTGCCTGGAGTAAGGCGGGGATTGAGCAGTTCTTC. The full variable domain, its missing parts supplied by reference TRBV30 and TRBJ2-1, is SQTIHQWPATLVQPVGSPLSLECTVEGTSNPNLYWYRQAAGRGLQLLFYSVGIGQISSEVPQNLSASRPQDRQFILSSKKLLLSDSGFYLCAWSKAGIEQFFGPGTRLTVL.